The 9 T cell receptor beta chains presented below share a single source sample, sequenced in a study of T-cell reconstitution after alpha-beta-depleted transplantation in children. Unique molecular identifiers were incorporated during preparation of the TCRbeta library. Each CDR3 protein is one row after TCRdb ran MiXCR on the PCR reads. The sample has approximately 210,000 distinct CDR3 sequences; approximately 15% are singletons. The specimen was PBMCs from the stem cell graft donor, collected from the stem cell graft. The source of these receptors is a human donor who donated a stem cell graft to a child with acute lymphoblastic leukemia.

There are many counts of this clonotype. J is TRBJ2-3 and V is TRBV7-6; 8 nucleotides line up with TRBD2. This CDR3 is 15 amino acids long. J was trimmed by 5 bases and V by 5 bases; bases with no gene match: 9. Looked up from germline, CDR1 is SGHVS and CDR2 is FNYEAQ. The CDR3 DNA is TGTGCCAGCAGCCTCAGAGCGGGAGATGAAGATACGCAGTATTTT. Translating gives CASSLRAGDEDTQYF.

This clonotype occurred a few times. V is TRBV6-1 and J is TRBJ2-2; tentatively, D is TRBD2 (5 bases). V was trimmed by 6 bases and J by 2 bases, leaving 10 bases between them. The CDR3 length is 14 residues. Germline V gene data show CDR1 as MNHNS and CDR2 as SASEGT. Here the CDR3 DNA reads TGTGCCAGCAGACTCAGCGGAAACACCGGGGAGCTGTTTTTT. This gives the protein CASRLSGNTGELFF.

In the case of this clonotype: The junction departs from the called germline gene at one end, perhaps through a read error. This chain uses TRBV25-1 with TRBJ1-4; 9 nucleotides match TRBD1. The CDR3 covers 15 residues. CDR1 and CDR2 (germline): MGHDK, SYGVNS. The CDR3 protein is CASSEYRGRGEKLFF. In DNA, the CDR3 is TGTGCCAGCAGCGAATACAGGGGGCGCGGGGAAAAACTGTTTTTT. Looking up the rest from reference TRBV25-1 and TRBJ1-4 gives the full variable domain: EADIYQTPRYLVIGTGKKITLECSQTMGHDKMYWYQQDPGMELHLIHYSYGVNSTEKGDLSSESTVSRIRTEHFPLTLESARPSHTSQYLCASSEYRGRGEKLFFGSGTQLSVL.

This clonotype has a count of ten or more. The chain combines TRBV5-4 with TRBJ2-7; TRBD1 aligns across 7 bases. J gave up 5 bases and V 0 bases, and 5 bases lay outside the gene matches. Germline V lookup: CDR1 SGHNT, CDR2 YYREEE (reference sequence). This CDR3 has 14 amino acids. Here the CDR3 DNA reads TGTGCCAGCAGCTTGGGCAGGGGGATCAACGAGCAGTACTTC. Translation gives CASSLGRGINEQYF. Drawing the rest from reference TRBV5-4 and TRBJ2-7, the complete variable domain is ETGVTQSPTHLIKTRGQQVTLRCSSQSGHNTVSWYQQALGQGPQFIFQYYREEENGRGNFPPRFSGLQFPNYSSELNVNALELDDSALYLCASSLGRGINEQYFGPGTRLTVT.

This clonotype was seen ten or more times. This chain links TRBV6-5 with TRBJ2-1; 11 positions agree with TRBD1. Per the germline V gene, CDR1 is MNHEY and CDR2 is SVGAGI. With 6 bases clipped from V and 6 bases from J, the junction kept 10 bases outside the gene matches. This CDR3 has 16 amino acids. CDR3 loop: CASSPATGTGGNEQFF. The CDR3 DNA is TGTGCCAGCAGCCCAGCAACCGGGACAGGGGGCAATGAGCAGTTCTTC.

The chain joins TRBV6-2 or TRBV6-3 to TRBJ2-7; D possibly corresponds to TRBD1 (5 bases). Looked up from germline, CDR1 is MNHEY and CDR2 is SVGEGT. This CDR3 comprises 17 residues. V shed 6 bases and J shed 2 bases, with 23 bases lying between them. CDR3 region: CASSPGQGQLSTYEQYF. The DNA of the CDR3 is TGTGCCAGCAGCCCAGGGCAGGGCCAACTTTCCACCTACGAGCAGTACTTC.

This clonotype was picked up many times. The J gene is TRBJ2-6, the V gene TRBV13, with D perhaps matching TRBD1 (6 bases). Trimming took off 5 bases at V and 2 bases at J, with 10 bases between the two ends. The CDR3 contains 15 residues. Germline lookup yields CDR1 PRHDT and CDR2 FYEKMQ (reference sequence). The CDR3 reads CASSIRQAGANVLTF. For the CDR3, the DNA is TGTGCCAGCAGCATCCGACAGGCTGGGGCCAACGTCCTGACTTTC.

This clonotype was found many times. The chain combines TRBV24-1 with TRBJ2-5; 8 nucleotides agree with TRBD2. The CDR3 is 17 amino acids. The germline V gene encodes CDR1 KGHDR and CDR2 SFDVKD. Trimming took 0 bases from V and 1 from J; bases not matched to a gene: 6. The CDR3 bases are TGTGCCACCAGTGATTTGCTGAGCGGGAGCCCCCAAGAGACCCAGTACTTC. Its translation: CATSDLLSGSPQETQYF.

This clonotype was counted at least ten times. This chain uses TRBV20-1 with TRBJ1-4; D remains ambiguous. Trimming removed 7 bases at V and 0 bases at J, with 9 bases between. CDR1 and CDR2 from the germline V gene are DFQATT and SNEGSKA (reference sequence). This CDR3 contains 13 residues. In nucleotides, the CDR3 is TGCAGTGGGACCCGGCCAACTAATGAAAAACTGTTTTTT. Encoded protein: CSGTRPTNEKLFF.